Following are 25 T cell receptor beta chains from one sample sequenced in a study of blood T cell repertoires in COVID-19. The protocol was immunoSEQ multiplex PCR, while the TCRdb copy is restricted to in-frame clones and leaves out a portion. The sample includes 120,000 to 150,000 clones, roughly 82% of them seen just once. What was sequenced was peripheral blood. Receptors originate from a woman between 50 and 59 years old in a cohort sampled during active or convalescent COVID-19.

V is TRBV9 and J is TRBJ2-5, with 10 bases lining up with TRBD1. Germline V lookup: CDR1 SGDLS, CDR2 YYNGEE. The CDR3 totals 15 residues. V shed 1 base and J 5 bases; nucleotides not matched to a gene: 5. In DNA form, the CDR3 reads TGTGCCAGCAGCGTACAGACAGGGGGCGGGGAGACCCAGTACTTC. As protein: CASSVQTGGGETQYF.

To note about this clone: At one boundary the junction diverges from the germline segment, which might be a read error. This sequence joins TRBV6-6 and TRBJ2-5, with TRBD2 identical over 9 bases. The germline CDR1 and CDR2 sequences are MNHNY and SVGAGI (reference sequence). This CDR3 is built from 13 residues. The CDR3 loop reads CVSGRREQETQYF. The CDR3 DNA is TGTGTCAGCGGGAGGAGGGAACAAGAGACCCAGTACTTC.

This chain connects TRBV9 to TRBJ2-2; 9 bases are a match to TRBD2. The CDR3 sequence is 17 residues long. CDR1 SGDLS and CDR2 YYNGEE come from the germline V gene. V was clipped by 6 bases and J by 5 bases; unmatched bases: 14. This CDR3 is CASTPGAAGGGTGELFF. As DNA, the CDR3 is TGTGCCAGCACCCCAGGGGCAGCGGGGGGCGGGACCGGGGAGCTGTTTTTT. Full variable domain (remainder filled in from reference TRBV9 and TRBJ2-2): DSGVTQTPKHLITATGQRVTLRCSPRSGDLSVYWYQQSLDQGLQFLIQYYNGEERAKGNILERFSAQQFPDLHSELNLSSLELGDSALYFCASTPGAAGGGTGELFFGEGSRLTVL.

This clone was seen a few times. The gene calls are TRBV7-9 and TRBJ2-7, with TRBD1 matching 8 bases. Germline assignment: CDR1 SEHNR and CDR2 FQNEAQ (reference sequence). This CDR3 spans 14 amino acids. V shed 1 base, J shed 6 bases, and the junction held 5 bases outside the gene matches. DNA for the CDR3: TGTGCCAGCAGCTTAGGGGCAGGGGGCCGCGAGCAGTACTTC. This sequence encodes CASSLGAGGREQYF.

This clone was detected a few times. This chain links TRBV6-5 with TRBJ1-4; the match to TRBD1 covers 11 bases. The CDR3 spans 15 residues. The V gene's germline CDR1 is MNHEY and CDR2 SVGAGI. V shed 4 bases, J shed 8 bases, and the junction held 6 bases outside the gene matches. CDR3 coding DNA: TGTGCCAGCAGTTCCGGCGGGACAGGGGGGGAAAAACTGTTTTTT. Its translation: CASSSGGTGGEKLFF.

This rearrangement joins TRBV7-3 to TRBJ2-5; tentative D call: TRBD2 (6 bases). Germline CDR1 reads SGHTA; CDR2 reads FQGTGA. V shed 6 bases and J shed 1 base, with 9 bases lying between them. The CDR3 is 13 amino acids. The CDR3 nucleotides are TGTGCCAGCAGTCGGGGGATCCAAGAGACCCAGTACTTC. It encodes CASSRGIQETQYF.

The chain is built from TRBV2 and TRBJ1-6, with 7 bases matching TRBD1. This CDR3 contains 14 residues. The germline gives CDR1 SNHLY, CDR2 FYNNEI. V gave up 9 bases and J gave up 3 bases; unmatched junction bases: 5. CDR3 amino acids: CARETGNYNSPLHF. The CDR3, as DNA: TGTGCCAGAGAGACAGGGAACTATAATTCACCCCTCCACTTT.

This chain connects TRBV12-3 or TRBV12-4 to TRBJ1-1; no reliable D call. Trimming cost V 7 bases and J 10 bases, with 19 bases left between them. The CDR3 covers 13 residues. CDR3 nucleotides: TGTGCCAGCACCCGTAATGGAGGCCCAACAGCTTTCTTT. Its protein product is CASTRNGGPTAFF.

The DNA of the CDR3 is TGTGCCAGCTCACGAGGACAGGGGGCCACCACAGACGAGCAGTACTTC. Its protein product is CASSRGQGATTDEQYF. The chain is built from TRBV18 and TRBJ2-7; 11 bases fit TRBD1. The CDR3 is 16 residues long. Per the germline V gene, CDR1 is KGHSH and CDR2 is LQKENI. J gave up 5 bases and V 4 bases, and 10 bases lay outside the gene matches.

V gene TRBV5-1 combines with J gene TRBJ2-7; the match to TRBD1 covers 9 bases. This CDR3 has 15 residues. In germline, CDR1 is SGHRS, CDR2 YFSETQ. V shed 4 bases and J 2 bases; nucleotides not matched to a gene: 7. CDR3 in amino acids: CASSRTTGGTYEQYF. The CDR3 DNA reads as TGCGCCAGCAGCCGAACGACAGGGGGAACCTACGAGCAGTACTTC.

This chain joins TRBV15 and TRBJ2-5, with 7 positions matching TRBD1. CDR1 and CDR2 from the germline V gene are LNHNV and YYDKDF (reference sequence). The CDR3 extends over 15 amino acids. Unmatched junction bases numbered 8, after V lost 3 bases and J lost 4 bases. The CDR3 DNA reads TGTGCCACCAGCAGGAGACAGGGAATCGGAGAGACCCAGTACTTC. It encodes CATSRRQGIGETQYF.

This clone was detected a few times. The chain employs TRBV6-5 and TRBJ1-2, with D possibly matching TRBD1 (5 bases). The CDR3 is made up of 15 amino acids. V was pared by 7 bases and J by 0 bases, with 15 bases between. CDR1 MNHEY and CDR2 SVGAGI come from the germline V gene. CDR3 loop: CASISGTGANYGYTF. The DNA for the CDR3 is TGTGCCAGCATCTCAGGGACGGGAGCTAACTATGGCTACACCTTC.

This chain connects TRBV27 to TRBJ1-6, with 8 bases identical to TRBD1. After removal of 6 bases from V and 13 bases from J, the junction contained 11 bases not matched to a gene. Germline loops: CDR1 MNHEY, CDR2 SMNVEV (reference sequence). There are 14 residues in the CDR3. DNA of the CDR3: TGTGCCAGCAGCTCGGGACAGGACCCAGGTCCCCTCCACTTT. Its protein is CASSSGQDPGPLHF.

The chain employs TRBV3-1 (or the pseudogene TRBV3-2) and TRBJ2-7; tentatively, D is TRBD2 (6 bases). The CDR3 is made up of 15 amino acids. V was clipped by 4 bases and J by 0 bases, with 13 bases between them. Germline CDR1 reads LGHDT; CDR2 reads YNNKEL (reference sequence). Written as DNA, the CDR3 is TGTGCCAGCAGCCCTTACGGGGGTAGCTCCTACGAGCAGTACTTC. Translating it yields CASSPYGGSSYEQYF.

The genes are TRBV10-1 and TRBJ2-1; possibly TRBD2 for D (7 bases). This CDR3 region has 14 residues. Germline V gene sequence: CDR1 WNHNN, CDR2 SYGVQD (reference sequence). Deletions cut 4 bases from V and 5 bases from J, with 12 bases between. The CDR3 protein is CASSVWRGHNEQFF. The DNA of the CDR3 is TGCGCCAGCAGTGTTTGGCGGGGGCACAATGAGCAGTTCTTC.

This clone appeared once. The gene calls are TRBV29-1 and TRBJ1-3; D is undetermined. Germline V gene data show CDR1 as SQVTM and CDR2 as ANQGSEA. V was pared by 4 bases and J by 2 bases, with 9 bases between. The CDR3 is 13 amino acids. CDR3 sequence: CSVVVQAGNTIYF. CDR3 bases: TGCAGCGTTGTAGTCCAGGCTGGAAACACCATATATTTT.

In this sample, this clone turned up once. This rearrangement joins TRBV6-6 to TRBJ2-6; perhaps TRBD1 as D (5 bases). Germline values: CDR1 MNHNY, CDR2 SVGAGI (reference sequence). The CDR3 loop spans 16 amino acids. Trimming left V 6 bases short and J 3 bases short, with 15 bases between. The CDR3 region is CASRKLWGIGANVLTF. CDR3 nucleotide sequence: TGTGCCAGCAGGAAACTCTGGGGCATTGGGGCCAACGTCCTGACTTTC.

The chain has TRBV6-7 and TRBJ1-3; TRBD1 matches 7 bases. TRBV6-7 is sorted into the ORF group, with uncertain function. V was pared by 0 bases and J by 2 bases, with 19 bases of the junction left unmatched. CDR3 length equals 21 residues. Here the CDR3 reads CASSYSTRDLGNRGTGNTIYF. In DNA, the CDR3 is TGTGCCAGCAGTTACTCGACGCGTGATCTCGGGAACAGGGGCACTGGAAACACCATATATTTT.

CDR3 loop: CASTQKTGGSGELFF. The CDR3 coding sequence is TGTGCCAGCACTCAGAAAACAGGGGGCTCCGGGGAGCTGTTTTTT. The rearrangement links TRBV2 to TRBJ2-2; 9 nucleotides line up with TRBD1. V lost 7 bases and J lost 6; bases outside the gene matches: 9. The CDR3 totals 15 residues. The germline gives CDR1 SNHLY, CDR2 FYNNEI.

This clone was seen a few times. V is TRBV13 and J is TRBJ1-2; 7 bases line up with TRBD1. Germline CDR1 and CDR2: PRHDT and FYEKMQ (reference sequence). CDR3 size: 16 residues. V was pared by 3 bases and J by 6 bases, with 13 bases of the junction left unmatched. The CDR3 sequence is CASSFRGPGELDGYTF. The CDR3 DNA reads TGTGCCAGCAGCTTTAGGGGGCCAGGGGAACTGGATGGCTACACCTTC.

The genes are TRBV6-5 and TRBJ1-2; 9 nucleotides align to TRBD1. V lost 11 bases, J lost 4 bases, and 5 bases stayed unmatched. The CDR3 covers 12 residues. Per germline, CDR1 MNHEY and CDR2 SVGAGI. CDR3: CAAGQGFYGYTF. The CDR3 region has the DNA TGTGCCGCGGGACAGGGCTTCTATGGCTACACCTTC.

CDR3 nucleotides: TGTGCCAGCAGTGAACCGGGACAGGCTAATGAAAAACTGTTTTTT. Its protein product is CASSEPGQANEKLFF. J is TRBJ1-4 and V is TRBV6-1; 8 bases are shared with TRBD1. Losses at the gene ends were 2 bases for V and 3 bases for J; bases not matched to a gene: 2. The CDR3 runs to 15 residues. Germline values: CDR1 MNHNS, CDR2 SASEGT.

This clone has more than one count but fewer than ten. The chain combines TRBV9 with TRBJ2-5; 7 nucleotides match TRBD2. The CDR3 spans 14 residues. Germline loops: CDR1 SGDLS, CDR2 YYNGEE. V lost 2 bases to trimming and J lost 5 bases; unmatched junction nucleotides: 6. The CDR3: CASSVGGRAETQYF. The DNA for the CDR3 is TGTGCCAGCAGCGTCGGAGGGAGGGCTGAGACCCAGTACTTC.

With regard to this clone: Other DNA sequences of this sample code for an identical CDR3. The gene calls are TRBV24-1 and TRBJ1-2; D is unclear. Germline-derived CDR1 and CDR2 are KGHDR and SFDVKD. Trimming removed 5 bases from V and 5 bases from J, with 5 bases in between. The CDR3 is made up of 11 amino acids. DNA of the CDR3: TGTGCCACCAGTGCGGGTTATGGCTACACCTTC. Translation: CATSAGYGYTF.

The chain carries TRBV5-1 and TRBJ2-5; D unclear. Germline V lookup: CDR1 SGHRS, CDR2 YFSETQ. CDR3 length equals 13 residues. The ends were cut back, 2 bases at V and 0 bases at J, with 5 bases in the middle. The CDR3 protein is CASSFGDQETQYF. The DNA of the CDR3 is TGCGCCAGCAGCTTTGGAGACCAAGAGACCCAGTACTTC.